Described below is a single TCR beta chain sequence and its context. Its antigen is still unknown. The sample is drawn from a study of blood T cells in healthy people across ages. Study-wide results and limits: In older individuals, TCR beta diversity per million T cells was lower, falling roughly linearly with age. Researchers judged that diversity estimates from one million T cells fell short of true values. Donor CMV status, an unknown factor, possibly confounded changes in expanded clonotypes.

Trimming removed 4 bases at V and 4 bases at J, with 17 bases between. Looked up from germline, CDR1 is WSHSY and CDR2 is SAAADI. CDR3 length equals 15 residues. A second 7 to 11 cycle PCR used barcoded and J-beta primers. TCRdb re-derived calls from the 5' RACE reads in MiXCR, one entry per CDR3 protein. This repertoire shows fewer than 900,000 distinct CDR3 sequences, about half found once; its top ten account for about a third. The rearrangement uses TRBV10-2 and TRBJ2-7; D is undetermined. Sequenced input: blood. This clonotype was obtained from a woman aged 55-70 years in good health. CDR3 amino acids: CASSAKLQTSYEQYF. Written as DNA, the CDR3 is TGCGCCAGCAGTGCCAAACTACAGACCAGTTACGAGCAGTACTTC.